These T cell receptor beta chains were read from a single sample in a study of blood T cell repertoires in COVID-19. Produced via immunoSEQ multiplex PCR; TCRdb's table is partial and in-frame only. The table has 98,000 or so clones, around 83% seen once. Sequencing was performed on peripheral blood. These TCRs come from an elderly woman with active or convalescent COVID-19. Both conserved end residues are part of each CDR3. A D gene is named only where the DNA matches it firmly.

TRBJ2-7	TRBV7-2	.	CASSLSSLADEQYF
TRBJ2-1	TRBV18	TRBD2	CASSPWTSENEQFF
TRBJ1-5	TRBV6-6	.	CASNGSNQPQHF
TRBJ1-5	TRBV7-9	.	CASSLEGDSNQPQHF
TRBJ2-7	TRBV7-2	.	CASSLSLYYEQYF
TRBJ1-1	TRBV2	.	CASSEGLRNTEAFF
TRBJ2-2	TRBV4-3	.	CASSQDLRQLNTGELFF
TRBJ2-7	TRBV27	TRBD2	CASSPTSGSREQYF
TRBJ2-1	TRBV5-1	.	CASSRSATGGLGNEQFF
TRBJ2-1	TRBV6-5	TRBD1	CASSPGTGRNNEQFF
TRBJ2-3	TRBV18	.	CASSPNTPSTDTQYF
TRBJ1-1	TRBV10-3	.	CAITWTEDTEAFF
TRBJ2-7	TRBV10-3	TRBD1	CASEDRGSSYEQYF
TRBJ1-1	TRBV6-2/TRBV6-3	.	CASSLVTFTEAFF
TRBJ2-1	TRBV24-1	TRBD2	CATSDQGLAGVHYNEQFF
TRBJ2-5	TRBV9	TRBD1	CASSANSGGPETQYF
TRBJ1-3	TRBV5-4	TRBD1	CAIESRGQAGNTIYF
TRBJ2-1	TRBV9	.	CASSARLQLYNEQFF
TRBJ1-2	TRBV28	.	CASSLTRYREMTIGYTF
TRBJ1-5	TRBV12-3/TRBV12-4	.	CASSVSNQPQHF
TRBJ2-1	TRBV3-1/TRBV3-2	TRBD2	CASSQLAGDYNEQFF
TRBJ1-4	TRBV29-1	.	CSVGGLEASNEKLFF
TRBJ1-1	TRBV29-1	TRBD1	CSVNRGFTEAFF
TRBJ2-1	TRBV9	.	CASSVSASAPNEQFF
TRBJ2-2	TRBV6-5	TRBD2	CASSLGSGAVGELFF
TRBJ2-3	TRBV12-3/TRBV12-4	.	CAEGVSPTDTQYF
TRBJ2-3	TRBV9	.	CASSVLASKDTQYF
TRBJ2-5	TRBV6-5	TRBD1	CASNLDRGQETQYF
TRBJ2-1	TRBV6-4	TRBD1	CASSVAGTGYTNEQFF
TRBJ2-7	TRBV9	.	CASSVVSTSYEQYF
TRBJ1-1	TRBV30	.	CAWSVWGRNTEAFF
TRBJ1-1	TRBV4-1	.	CASSLSRGTEAFF
TRBJ1-1	TRBV11-2	.	CASSLQGVTEAFF
TRBJ1-5	TRBV3-1/TRBV3-2	.	CASSQDGISNQPQHF
TRBJ2-1	TRBV5-1	TRBD1	CASSIRTGQSSNEQFF
TRBJ2-7	TRBV28	.	CASSLTGTQPYEQYF
TRBJ2-2	TRBV10-3	TRBD2	CAISESRGGGTGELFF
TRBJ2-7	TRBV30	.	CAWSGVLSYEQYF
TRBJ2-4	TRBV3-1/TRBV3-2	.	CASSQVSRTVKNIQYF
TRBJ1-1	TRBV5-6	.	CASTRWGATEAFF
TRBJ1-5	TRBV28	TRBD1	CASSLPGQGNQPQHF
TRBJ2-3	TRBV7-2	TRBD2	CASSLVRLAGGPDTQYF
TRBJ2-1	TRBV10-3	TRBD2	CATGLAGGPGMVF
TRBJ1-4	TRBV5-4	.	CASSLLGTANEKLFF